This TCR beta chain was identified in a study of T cells after yellow fever vaccination. MiXCR, run by TCRdb on the 5' RACE reads, gives a single entry per CDR3 protein. The sample consists of approximately 600,000 distinct CDR3 sequences, approximately 13% of them appearing once. This clonotype was observed at least ten times. Its antigen is currently unknown. Between the trimmed V and J ends, which lost 6 bases and 4 bases, there was a span of 15 bases. The CDR3 contains 14 residues. Regarding the study as a whole: Post-booster samples contained most primary-vaccination clones (roughly 96% CD4, approximately 88% CD8). A weaker but faster secondary response was observed, peaking on day 5 versus 15. The presence of abundant clonotypes contaminating from the bulk population was possible in FACS-sorted repertoires.

Material: PBMCs, obtained on the day of the yellow fever booster vaccination. The chain couples TRBV12-3 or TRBV12-4 to TRBJ1-2, with D tentatively TRBD1 (5 bases). This sequence was found in a man between 25 and 39 years old who received the YFV17D yellow fever vaccine. CDR3 in amino acids: CASRPPGPPYGYTF. The CDR3 DNA reads TGTGCCAGCAGACCTCCGGGACCGCCCTATGGCTACACCTTC.